This T cell receptor beta chain emerged from a study of CD8+CD57+ T cells in acquired aplastic anemia. Trimming removed 2 bases at V and 1 base at J, with 8 bases between. This CDR3 contains 14 residues. Germline-derived CDR1 and CDR2 are SNHLY and FYNNEI. Patients picked for sequencing had shown CD8+CD57+ cell expansion detected by flow cytometry. Genomic DNA, serving as template, underwent TCR beta VDJ and CDR3 profiling. TCRdb reprocessed the reads with MiXCR, giving one entry per CDR3 protein. The profile shows around 190,000 distinct CDR3 sequences, nearly 50% of them singletons. The V call is TRBV2, the J call TRBJ1-1; D is undetermined. This sequence was found in a human donor with aplastic anemia. The sample taken for sequencing was sorted CD4+, CD8+, or CD8+CD57+ T cells (not recorded which) from PBMCs. The CDR3 here is CASSEWTANTEAFF. In nucleotides, the CDR3 is TGTGCCAGCAGTGAATGGACGGCGAACACTGAAGCTTTCTTT.